The clone carrying this T cell receptor (beta chain) occurred a few times. This sample stems from a study of T cell responses to AZD1222 COVID-19 vaccine. Trimming removed 5 bases at V and 2 bases at J, with 9 bases between. The CDR3 loop spans 13 amino acids. Per the germline V gene, CDR1 is MNHEY and CDR2 is SVGAGI. The data were produced by immunoSEQ multiplex PCR, yet TCRdb's version contains in-frame clones alone and is incomplete. Among tens of thousands of clones, roughly 90% were seen once, and the ten largest hold 2% to 2.5%. V is TRBV6-5 and J is TRBJ1-1; D is possibly TRBD1 (5 bases). The sample was peripheral blood, taken on day 0 of AZD1222 vaccination. This receptor was taken from an adult in good health. CDR3 residues: CASSPTVNTEAFF. DNA for the CDR3: TGTGCCAGCAGTCCGACAGTCAACACTGAAGCTTTCTTT.